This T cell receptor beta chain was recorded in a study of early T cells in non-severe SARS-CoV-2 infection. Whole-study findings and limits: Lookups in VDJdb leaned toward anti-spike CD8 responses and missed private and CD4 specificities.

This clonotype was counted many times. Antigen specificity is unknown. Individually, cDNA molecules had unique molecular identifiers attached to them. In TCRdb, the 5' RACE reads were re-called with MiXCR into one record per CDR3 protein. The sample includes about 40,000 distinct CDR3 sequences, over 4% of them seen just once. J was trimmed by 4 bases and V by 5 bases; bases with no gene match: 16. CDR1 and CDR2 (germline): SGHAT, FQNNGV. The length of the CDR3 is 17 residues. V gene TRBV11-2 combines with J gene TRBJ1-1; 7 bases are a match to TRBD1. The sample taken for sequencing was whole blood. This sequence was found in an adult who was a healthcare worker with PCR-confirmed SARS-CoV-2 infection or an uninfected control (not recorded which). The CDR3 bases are TGTGCCAGCAGCCTTCCGGGTGGAGGGGGCGCCGGCACTGAAGCTTTCTTT. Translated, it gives CASSLPGGGGAGTEAFF.